The clone carrying this T cell receptor beta chain was seen a single time. The antigen is not known. The data are from a study of shared clonotypes between healthy human individuals. Study findings and constraints: The naive CD4 repertoires of a few donors were compared, and approximately 5.3% of clonotypes were shared.

Clones were sequenced by immunoSEQ multiplex PCR, and TCRdb holds only the in-frame ones, with some missing. The sample carries about 2.3 million clones, over 90% recorded once. This clonotype originated in a man aged 18 to 30 in good health. Some clones in this sample may be carry-over from other donors' samples. The specimen was naive CD4+ T cells from PBMCs. Documented subset: CD45RA+ positively selected.

The CDR3 protein is CASRITVGGGYTF. Here the CDR3 DNA reads TGTGCCAGCAGAATAACCGTCGGGGGTGGCTACACCTTC. This sequence joins TRBV6-5 and TRBJ1-2; D perhaps matches TRBD1 (5 bases). Per germline, CDR1 MNHEY and CDR2 SVGAGI. V was cut by 6 bases and J by 7 bases, with 15 bases left in between. This CDR3 has 13 residues.